This section outlines one T cell receptor (beta chain) sequence together with its context. This record comes from a study of memory CD8 T cells in hepatitis C reinfection. Study as a whole: A positive HCV RNA test after two negatives ≥60 days apart defined reinfection. Peak reinfection sampling occurred 3 to 8 weeks after detected reinfection.

Regarding time point: peak reinfection, 3 to 8 weeks after reinfection detection. TCR sequencing was done directly ex vivo on sorted cells, without expansion in vitro. At all three reinfection time points, viable CD3+ CD8+ CD45RO- cells from a couple of donors served as controls. Germline assignment: CDR1 SGHTA and CDR2 FQGNSA. V dropped 2 bases and J dropped 1 base, with 8 bases sitting between them. The CDR3 is 14 amino acids. Clones were read by immunoSEQ multiplex PCR, and TCRdb kept only the in-frame ones, dropping some. The table lists over 35,000 clones, over 75% of them singletons, with 1% to 1.5% in the top ten.

V is TRBV7-2 and J is TRBJ1-2; D is perhaps TRBD1 (5 bases). Sequencing was performed on naive CD8+ T cells sorted from blood. This receptor was obtained from a man between 18 and 29 years old with hepatitis C virus infection. CDR3 sequence: CASSLTGGNYGYTF. The DNA for the CDR3 is TGTGCCAGCAGCTTAACGGGGGGTAACTATGGCTACACCTTC.